The 5 T cell receptor beta chains presented below share a single source sample, sequenced in a study of regulatory T cells in long-lasting Graves disease. Both iRepertoire HTBI primers and Arm-PCR of CDR3 regions were used to build the TCR beta libraries. A single record per CDR3 protein comes from TCRdb applying MiXCR to the multiplex PCR reads. The data hold over 350,000 distinct CDR3 sequences, with around 16% observed a single time. Time point of the sample: newly diagnosed GD, antithyroid drugs for less than 3 months. From PBMCs, RNA was extracted and then used to make the TCR library. The same sample was also used in a study of T cells in Graves' hyperthyroidism and ophthalmopathy.

The source material was peripheral blood mononuclear cells (PBMCs), sampled at new diagnosis, from a patient treated with antithyroid drugs. Every receptor here comes from a woman aged 40-49 years with Graves disease.

The table lists this clonotype with many counts. V is TRBV11-2 and J is TRBJ2-5, with D hard to call. The CDR3 has 13 residues. Germline V CDR1 and CDR2: SGHAT, FQNNGV. Trimming cost V 5 bases and J 5 bases, with 12 bases left between them. CDR3 in amino acids: CASSTSPGETQYF. In DNA form, the CDR3 reads TGTGCCAGCAGCACCTCGCCGGGTGAGACCCAGTACTTC.

This clonotype was seen more than once but under ten times. The chain links TRBV19 to TRBJ2-7, with 9 bases matching TRBD2. Germline loops: CDR1 LNHDA, CDR2 SQIVND (reference sequence). V was clipped by 7 bases and J by 2 bases; unmatched bases: 6. The CDR3 runs 14 residues. Here the CDR3 reads CASTLTSGTYEQYF. The CDR3 DNA reads as TGTGCCAGTACCTTGACTAGCGGTACCTACGAGCAGTACTTC. Full variable domain (remainder filled in from reference TRBV19 and TRBJ2-7): DGGITQSPKYLFRKEGQNVTLSCEQNLNHDAMYWYRQDPGQGLRLIYYSQIVNDFQKGDIAEGYSVSREKKESFPLTVTSAQKNPTAFYLCASTLTSGTYEQYFGPGTRLTVT.

CDR3 loop: CASSWWAFTDTQYF. In DNA, the CDR3 is TGTGCCAGCAGCTGGTGGGCTTTCACAGATACGCAGTATTTT. The chain is built from TRBV28 and TRBJ2-3, with D uncertain. Germline values: CDR1 MDHEN, CDR2 SYDVKM. The CDR3 consists of 14 residues. With 6 bases removed from V and 2 bases from J, the gap between germline ends came to 12 bases.

This clonotype appeared many times. The CDR3 here is CAGEQPQHF. The CDR3 bases are TGTGCCGGGGAACAGCCCCAGCATTTT. The rearrangement links TRBV12-3 or TRBV12-4 to TRBJ1-5, with no clear D. With 11 bases removed from V and 7 bases from J, the gap between germline ends came to 6 bases. The CDR3 sequence is 9 residues long.

In its sample, this clonotype was seen a few times. The V and J genes are TRBV7-9 and TRBJ1-2, with 8 positions matching TRBD1. Germline CDR1 reads SEHNR; CDR2 reads FQNEAQ (reference sequence). After removal of 5 bases from V and 0 bases from J, the junction contained 5 bases not matched to a gene. This CDR3 region has 15 residues. CDR3 bases: TGTGCCAGCAGCGTAATACAGGGGGCTAACTATGGCTACACCTTC. Translating it yields CASSVIQGANYGYTF.